This TCR beta chain was captured in a study of T cell repertoires in cytomegalovirus infection. Study at large: Indications of both CMV infection and matching HLA type were provided by public TCR beta signatures.

This clonotype has only a few counts. Its antigen is still unknown. TCRdb called the reads again in MiXCR, with one record for every CDR3 protein. The data show more than 400,000 distinct CDR3 sequences, roughly 29% seen once. Germline V gene lookup returns CDR1 LGHNA and CDR2 YSLEER. Trimming stripped 4 bases from V and 3 bases from J, with 15 bases between. The CDR3 sequence is 15 residues long. General observations from the study: HLA-C-restricted CMV-specific TCR beta clonotypes were dominant in the ex vivo response. Frequencies of public TCR beta families were cumulated, and this identified carriers of CMV plus the relevant HLA.

The sequence was collected from a human donor in good health (CMV status not recorded). Some clones in this sample may be carry-over from other donors' samples. V gene TRBV4-3 combines with J gene TRBJ1-1, with D possibly being TRBD1 (5 bases). Sequenced material: PBMCs. This CDR3 is CASSPQEGLDTEAFF. The CDR3 nucleotides are TGCGCCAGCAGCCCGCAAGAGGGGTTGGACACTGAAGCTTTCTTT.